Sequencing of this T cell receptor beta chain was carried out in a study of radiotherapy plus CTLA-4 blockade in lung cancer. Produced via immunoSEQ multiplex PCR; TCRdb's table is partial and in-frame only. In the table there are some 64,000 clones, around 77% of which are singletons. This CDR3 is 15 amino acids long. The V and J ends lost 0 bases and 0 bases respectively, with 9 bases between them. Germline CDR1 and CDR2: SGHRS and YFSETQ. Sequenced material: peripheral blood, taken from a patient treated with radiotherapy plus ipilimumab. The J gene is TRBJ1-2, the V gene TRBV5-1, with D perhaps matching TRBD1 (6 bases). The TCR originated in a human donor with non-small cell lung cancer whose response to radiotherapy plus ipilimumab could not be evaluated. Some clones in this sample may be carry-over from other donors' samples. CDR3 residues: CASSLGGPSNYGYTF. In DNA, the CDR3 is TGCGCCAGCAGCTTGGGGGGGCCCTCTAACTATGGCTACACCTTC.